This T cell receptor (beta chain) is from a study of blood T cell repertoires in COVID-19. Sequencing was performed with immunoSEQ multiplex PCR; in TCRdb, only in-frame clones are kept and a portion is missing. This sample has hundreds of thousands of clones, with around 88% found just once. Germline CDR1 reads LGHNA; CDR2 reads YNFKEQ. The J segment lost 7 bases and the V segment lost 0 bases, leaving 3 bases of the junction unmatched. CDR3 length: 14 amino acids. The chain links TRBV4-2 to TRBJ2-4; 7 bases are a match to TRBD2. Material: PBMCs or T cells enriched from blood (not recorded which). The receptor was isolated from a woman aged 25 to 39 who had recovered from COVID-19. The CDR3: CASSQDGGGNIQYF. CDR3 bases: TGTGCCAGCAGCCAAGATGGGGGGGGGAACATTCAGTACTTC.